These 16 T cell receptor beta chains were sequenced from one sample in a study of human T cells and chemical hapten exposure. One entry per CDR3 protein, called by TCRdb with MiXCR from the RACE reads. The sample lists 150,000 to 200,000 distinct CDR3 sequences, about 31% occurring once. Time point described: pre-sensitization, week 0. Treatment here: therapeutic diphenylcyclopropenone sensitization with weekly scalp DPC. This specimen consisted of whole blood, obtained in connection with sensitization to the hapten diphenylcyclopropenone (DPC). These receptor sequences come from a woman in her twenties or thirties with alopecia areata. Some clones in this sample may be carry-over from other donors' samples.

V gene TRBV9 combines with J gene TRBJ2-7; 11 bases fit TRBD2. Looked up from germline, CDR1 is SGDLS and CDR2 is YYNGEE. V lost 4 bases and J lost 4; bases outside the gene matches: 7. The CDR3 totals 15 residues. In DNA, the CDR3 is TGTGCCAGCAGCCCACGTCCTAGCGGGGGGTACGAGCAGTACTTC. It encodes CASSPRPSGGYEQYF.

The rearrangement links TRBV15 to TRBJ1-2; 7 nucleotides line up with TRBD1. V lost 6 bases, J lost 4 bases, and 11 bases stayed unmatched. Germline loops: CDR1 LNHNV, CDR2 YYDKDF (reference sequence). The CDR3 consists of 15 residues. CDR3 sequence: CATSKARDRIYGYTF. The CDR3 region has the DNA TGTGCCACCAGTAAGGCCCGGGACAGAATCTATGGCTACACCTTC.

This chain uses TRBV5-1 with TRBJ2-5; 8 bases line up with TRBD1. The CDR3 sequence is 15 residues long. V lost 4 bases to trimming and J lost 4 bases; unmatched junction nucleotides: 9. CDR1 and CDR2 (germline): SGHRS, YFSETQ. CDR3 DNA sequence: TGCGCCAGCAGCCAATATCAGGGGGCTCGAGAGACCCAGTACTTC. Amino acids: CASSQYQGARETQYF.

Ten or more counts support this clonotype. This chain connects TRBV29-1 to TRBJ1-5; TRBD1 agrees at 7 bases. CDR1 SQVTM and CDR2 ANQGSEA come from the germline V gene. The CDR3 has 13 residues. With 1 base clipped from V and 6 bases from J, the junction kept 3 bases outside the gene matches. In DNA form, the CDR3 reads TGCAGCGTTGAAGCAGGGGGAGGTCAGCCCCAGCATTTT. Translated: CSVEAGGGQPQHF.

This clonotype was seen a handful of times. The CDR3 loop reads CASSPLTGGEQYF. In DNA, the CDR3 is TGTGCCAGCAGCCCATTGACAGGCGGGGAGCAGTACTTC. V is TRBV11-2 and J is TRBJ2-7, with D possibly TRBD1 on 6 matching bases. In germline, CDR1 is SGHAT, CDR2 FQNNGV. There are 13 residues in the CDR3. V was clipped by 5 bases and J by 7 bases, with 15 bases between them.

A few counts support this clonotype. The chain couples TRBV11-2 to TRBJ2-1; D uncertain. Germline V gene lookup returns CDR1 SGHAT and CDR2 FQNNGV. V lost 0 bases and J 6 bases, leaving 3 bases between the germline ends. The CDR3 spans 12 residues. The CDR3, as DNA: TGTGCCAGCAGCTTAGAGCGCAATGAGCAGTTCTTC. It codes for CASSLERNEQFF.

The chain has TRBV30 and TRBJ2-3, with 11 bases that match TRBD2. V lost 0 bases to trimming and J lost 4 bases; unmatched junction nucleotides: 3. Per the germline V gene, CDR1 is GTSNPN and CDR2 is SVGIG (reference sequence). The length of the CDR3 is 15 residues. The CDR3 is CAWSVGSGGADTQYF. The CDR3 nucleotides read TGTGCCTGGAGTGTGGGTAGCGGGGGGGCAGATACGCAGTATTTT.

This chain joins TRBV29-1 and TRBJ2-1; D possibly corresponds to TRBD2 (5 bases). Germline V gene sequence: CDR1 SQVTM, CDR2 ANQGSEA. The CDR3 has 12 residues. V was cut by 7 bases and J by 6 bases, with 13 bases left in between. The CDR3 DNA reads as TGCAGCGCCCGGACTGCCCTCAATGAGCAGTTCTTC. This sequence encodes CSARTALNEQFF.

CDR3 region: CATSTGRTDTQYF. For the CDR3, the DNA is TGTGCCACCTCCACAGGGCGCACAGATACGCAGTATTTT. This chain links TRBV2 with TRBJ2-3, with D perhaps TRBD1 (6 bases). The CDR3 has 13 amino acids. Germline assignment: CDR1 SNHLY and CDR2 FYNNEI. The V end lost 10 bases, the J end lost 1 base, and 12 bases lay between the germline ends.

The J gene is TRBJ2-3, the V gene TRBV4-3; 7 nucleotides align to TRBD1. V shed 4 bases, J shed 0 bases, and the junction held 10 bases outside the gene matches. Germline CDR1 is LGHNA and CDR2 is YSLEER. This CDR3 is 17 amino acids long. Written as DNA, the CDR3 is TGCGCCAGCAGCCGAGTGCTACAGGGGTCTAGCACAGATACGCAGTATTTT. Translation: CASSRVLQGSSTDTQYF.

There are a few counts of this clonotype. The V call is TRBV5-1, the J call TRBJ2-7, with D perhaps given as TRBD1 or TRBD2 (5 bases each). The CDR3 contains 16 residues. Germline CDR1 and CDR2: SGHRS and YFSETQ. The V end was cut by 0 bases, the J end by 0 bases, with 13 bases between. DNA of the CDR3: TGCGCCAGCAGCTTGGTGGGGGAAGGGCCCTCCTACGAGCAGTACTTC. The encoded protein is CASSLVGEGPSYEQYF.

This chain links TRBV28 with TRBJ1-6; 8 bases map to TRBD1. The V and J ends lost 1 base and 6 bases, in that order; junction bases with no gene match: 5. This CDR3 has 16 residues. CDR1 is MDHEN and CDR2 is SYDVKM in the germline V gene. The CDR3 is CASSLFQGAANSPLHF. The CDR3 DNA is TGTGCCAGCAGTTTATTTCAGGGGGCAGCTAATTCACCCCTCCACTTT.

V usage is TRBV3-1 and J usage is TRBJ2-2; 9 bases line up with TRBD1. The trim removed 1 base at V and 6 bases at J, leaving 3 bases unmatched. This CDR3 has 15 residues. Germline CDR1 reads LGHDT; CDR2 reads YNNKEL (reference sequence). The CDR3, as DNA: TGTGCCAGCAGCCAAGGGACAGGGGAGGCCGGGGAGCTGTTTTTT. Encoded protein: CASSQGTGEAGELFF.

The chain carries TRBV20-1 and TRBJ1-5; D possibly corresponds to TRBD1 (5 bases). The CDR3 is 14 amino acids. V lost 7 bases to trimming and J lost 0 bases, with 13 bases between them. Germline-derived CDR1 and CDR2 are DFQATT and SNEGSKA (reference sequence). The CDR3 bases are TGCAGTGTTAAGGACACCGTTAGCAATCAGCCCCAGCATTTT. Translation: CSVKDTVSNQPQHF.

V gene TRBV27 combines with J gene TRBJ1-6; D gene uncertain. Germline V lookup: CDR1 MNHEY, CDR2 SMNVEV (reference sequence). Trimming stripped 6 bases from V and 1 base from J, with 7 bases between. This CDR3 region has 14 residues. CDR3 loop: CASSLDSYNSPLHF. The CDR3 bases are TGTGCCAGCAGCCTTGATTCCTATAATTCACCCCTCCACTTT.

This clonotype was counted between two and nine times. The chain carries TRBV5-1 and TRBJ1-1; D is ambiguous. V was shortened by 3 bases and J by 4 bases, with 10 bases between the two germline ends. Germline CDR1 and CDR2: SGHRS and YFSETQ. This CDR3 region has 13 residues. Written as DNA, the CDR3 is TGCGCCAGCAGCTCCACAGTAACCACTGAAGCTTTCTTT. Translated, it gives CASSSTVTTEAFF.